This TCR beta chain was captured in a study of blood T cells in healthy people across ages. This clonotype has ten or more counts. The antigen remains unidentified. Per the germline V gene, CDR1 is SQVTM and CDR2 is ANQGSEA. V was cut by 3 bases and J by 4 bases, with 15 bases left in between. The CDR3 covers 14 residues. The authors ran a second PCR of about 7 to 11 cycles using a sample-barcoded 5' primer and a J-beta primer mix. TCRdb ran MiXCR on the 5' RACE reads and lists one entry per CDR3 protein. In the table there are more than 800,000 distinct CDR3 sequences, more than 25% of which are singletons. General observations from the study: Researchers deemed the diversity estimates from one million T cells underestimates.

Sequencing used blood. The clonotype originates from a woman older than 75 in good health. V is TRBV29-1 and J is TRBJ1-2; TRBD1 is a possible D gene (5 bases). Here the CDR3 DNA reads TGCAGCGTTGATATAAACGGCGGGGGCTATGGCTACACCTTC. Translating it yields CSVDINGGGYGYTF.